This section outlines one TCR beta chain sequence together with its context. This record comes from a study of blood T cell repertoires in COVID-19. Study information: Material from acute and convalescent COVID-19 was sourced from the United States, Italy and Spain. Nucleic acid was either cDNA or gDNA, and it came from T cells, B-cell-depleted T cells, or PBMCs.

This CDR3 region has 16 residues. Per the germline V gene, CDR1 is MNHEY and CDR2 is SMNVEV (reference sequence). Germline trimming cut 5 bases from V and 4 bases from J; bases unmatched to any gene: 11. Measured with immunoSEQ multiplex PCR; TCRdb has only the in-frame clones, and not every one. The sample has roughly 170,000 clones, around 80% seen once; the top ten hold roughly 6.3%. Specimen: peripheral blood. The clonotype comes from a human donor in a cohort sampled during active COVID-19. The chain combines TRBV27 with TRBJ1-2; 9 bases fit TRBD1. This CDR3 reads CASSPLGTGIFYGYTF. CDR3 nucleotide sequence: TGTGCCAGCAGTCCTTTAGGGACAGGGATTTTCTATGGCTACACCTTC.